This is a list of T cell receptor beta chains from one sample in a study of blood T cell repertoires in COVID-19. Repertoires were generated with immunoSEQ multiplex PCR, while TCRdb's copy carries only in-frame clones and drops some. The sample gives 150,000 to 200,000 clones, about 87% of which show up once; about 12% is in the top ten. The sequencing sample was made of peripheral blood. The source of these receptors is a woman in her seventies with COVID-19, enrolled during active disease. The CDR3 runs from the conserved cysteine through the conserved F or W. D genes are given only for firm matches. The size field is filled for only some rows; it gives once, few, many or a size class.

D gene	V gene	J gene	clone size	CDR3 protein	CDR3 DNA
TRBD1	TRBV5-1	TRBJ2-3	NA	CASSLVGGQGTDTQYF	TGCGCCAGCAGCTTGGTGGGGGGACAGGGGACAGATACGCAGTATTTT
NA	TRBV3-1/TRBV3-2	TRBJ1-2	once	CASSQATAYHTF	TGTGCCAGCAGCCAAGCGACTGCGTACCACACCTTC
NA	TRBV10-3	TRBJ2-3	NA	CASAEYDTQYF	TGTGCCAGTGCGGAATACGATACGCAGTATTTT
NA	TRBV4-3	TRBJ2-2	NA	CASSQVWGGVGELFF	TGCGCCAGCAGCCAAGTATGGGGGGGCGTCGGGGAGCTGTTTTTT
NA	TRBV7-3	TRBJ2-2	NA	CASSLISGNTGELFF	TGTGCCAGCAGCTTAATCAGCGGGAACACCGGGGAGCTGTTTTTT
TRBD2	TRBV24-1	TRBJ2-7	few	CATGTSGSYEQYF	TGTGCCACCGGGACTAGCGGGAGTTACGAGCAGTACTTC
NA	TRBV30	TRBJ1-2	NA	CAWRQVDGYTF	TGTGCCTGGAGACAGGTTGATGGCTACACCTTC
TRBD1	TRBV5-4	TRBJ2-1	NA	CASSLEGARYNEQFF	TGTGCCAGCAGCTTGGAGGGGGCGCGCTACAATGAGCAGTTCTTC
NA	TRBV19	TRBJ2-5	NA	CASSMEGRLETQYF	TGTGCCAGTAGTATGGAGGGGCGGTTGGAGACCCAGTACTTC
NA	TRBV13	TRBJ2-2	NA	CASSPAGGPHGELFF	TGTGCCAGCAGCCCTGCCGGAGGGCCGCACGGGGAGCTGTTTTTT
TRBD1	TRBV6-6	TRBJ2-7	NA	CASSGTDNYEQYF	TGTGCCAGCTCCGGGACAGATAACTACGAGCAGTACTTC
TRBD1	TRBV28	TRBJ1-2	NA	CASSAGTGKGYTF	TGTGCCAGCAGTGCCGGGACAGGGAAAGGCTACACCTTC
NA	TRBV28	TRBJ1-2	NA	CASSPQGWGYTF	TGTGCCAGCAGCCCTCAGGGGTGGGGCTACACCTTC
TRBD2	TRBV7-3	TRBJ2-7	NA	CASSLQLAGGDEQYF	TGTGCCAGCAGCTTACAACTAGCGGGAGGCGACGAGCAGTACTTC
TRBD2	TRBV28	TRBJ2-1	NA	CASSTLGGGYEQFF	TGTGCCAGCAGTACCCTCGGGGGGGGCTATGAGCAGTTCTTC
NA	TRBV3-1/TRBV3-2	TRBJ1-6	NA	CASSQDNSNSPLHF	TGTGCCAGCAGCCAAGATAACAGCAATTCACCCCTCCACTTT
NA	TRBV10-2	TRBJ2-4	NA	CASSDRGDIQYF	TGCGCCAGCAGTGACAGGGGGGACATTCAGTACTTC
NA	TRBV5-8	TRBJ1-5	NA	CASSAGRNQPQHF	TGTGCCAGCAGCGCGGGGCGAAATCAGCCCCAGCATTTT
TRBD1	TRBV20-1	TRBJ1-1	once	CSASPGGEAFF	TGCAGTGCTAGTCCAGGGGGGGAAGCTTTCTTT
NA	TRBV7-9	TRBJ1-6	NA	CASSLAKSPLHF	TGTGCCAGCAGCTTAGCTAAATCACCCCTCCACTTT
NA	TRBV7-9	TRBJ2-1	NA	CASSPSSLGHEQFF	TGTGCCAGCAGCCCTAGTTCGTTGGGGCATGAGCAGTTCTTC
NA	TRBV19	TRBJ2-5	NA	CASRRRLQETQYF	TGTGCCAGTAGGAGGAGGTTACAAGAGACCCAGTACTTC
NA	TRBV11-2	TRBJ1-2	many	CASSPSGVLGYTF	TGTGCCAGCAGCCCGAGTGGTGTTCTTGGCTACACCTTC
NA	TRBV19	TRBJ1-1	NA	CASSMGLQTPEAFF	TGTGCCAGTAGTATGGGGCTACAGACCCCTGAAGCTTTCTTT
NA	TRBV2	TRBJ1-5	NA	CASSAGQSSNQPQHF	TGTGCCAGCAGCGCAGGACAGTCTAGCAATCAGCCCCAGCATTTT
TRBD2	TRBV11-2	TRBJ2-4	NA	CASSSRTSGRTAKNIQYF	TGTGCCAGCAGCTCCAGGACTAGCGGGAGAACGGCCAAAAACATTCAGTACTTC
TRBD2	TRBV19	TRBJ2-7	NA	CASKTSAVVYEQYF	TGTGCCAGCAAGACTAGCGCCGTAGTCTACGAGCAGTACTTC
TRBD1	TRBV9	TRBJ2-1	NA	CASSIRDSYNEQFF	TGTGCCAGCAGCATCCGGGACAGCTACAATGAGCAGTTCTTC
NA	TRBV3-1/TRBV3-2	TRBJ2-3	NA	CASSQVWDSDTQYF	TGTGCCAGCAGCCAAGTGTGGGACTCAGATACGCAGTATTTT
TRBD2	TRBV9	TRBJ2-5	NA	CASSVSGLAGGRQETQYF	TGTGCCAGCAGCGTAAGCGGATTAGCGGGAGGAAGGCAAGAGACCCAGTACTTC
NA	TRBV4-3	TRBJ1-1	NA	CASSLTGSTEAFF	TGCGCCAGCAGCCTAACAGGATCTACTGAAGCTTTCTTT
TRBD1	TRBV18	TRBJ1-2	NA	CASSLQGAEGGYTF	TGTGCCAGCTCGCTCCAGGGGGCGGAGGGTGGCTACACCTTC
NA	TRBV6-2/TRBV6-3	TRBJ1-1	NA	CASSSLYPRDTEAFF	TGTGCCAGCAGCTCGCTTTATCCCCGGGACACTGAAGCTTTCTTT
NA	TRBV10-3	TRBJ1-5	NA	CAISDLGDSNQPQHF	TGTGCCATCAGTGATCTAGGGGATAGCAATCAGCCCCAGCATTTT
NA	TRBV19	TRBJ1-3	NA	CASSTGGLSSGNTIYF	TGTGCCAGTAGTACCGGGGGACTGAGCTCTGGAAACACCATATATTTT
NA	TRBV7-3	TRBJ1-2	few	CASSLTGRANYGYTF	TGTGCCAGCAGCTTAACTGGGAGAGCTAACTATGGCTACACCTTC
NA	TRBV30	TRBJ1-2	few	CAWSRSGGAGYTF	TGTGCCTGGAGCAGATCGGGGGGCGCGGGCTACACCTTC
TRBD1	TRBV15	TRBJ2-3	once	CATSTYQDRAKDTQYF	TGTGCCACCAGCACCTATCAGGACAGGGCGAAAGATACGCAGTATTTT
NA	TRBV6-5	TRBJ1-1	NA	CASSYSMGGTEAFF	TGTGCCAGCAGTTACTCGATGGGGGGAACTGAAGCTTTCTTT
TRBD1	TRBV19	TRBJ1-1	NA	CASSIGQARTEAFF	TGTGCCAGTAGTATCGGACAGGCTAGAACTGAAGCTTTCTTT
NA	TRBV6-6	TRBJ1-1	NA	CASNWGQNTEAFF	TGTGCCAGCAACTGGGGACAGAACACTGAAGCTTTCTTT
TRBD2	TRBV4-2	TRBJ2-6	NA	CASSRGLAGAPGANVLTF	TGTGCCAGCAGCCGTGGACTAGCGGGAGCTCCTGGGGCCAACGTCCTGACTTTC
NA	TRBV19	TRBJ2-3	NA	CASSPSRSTDTQYF	TGTGCCAGTAGTCCCTCGCGGAGCACAGATACGCAGTATTTT
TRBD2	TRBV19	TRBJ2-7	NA	CASSASGRSSYEQYF	TGTGCCAGTAGCGCTAGCGGGCGGAGCTCCTACGAGCAGTACTTC
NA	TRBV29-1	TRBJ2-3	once	CSVSVSGTDTQYF	TGCAGCGTCTCAGTTAGCGGCACAGATACGCAGTATTTT
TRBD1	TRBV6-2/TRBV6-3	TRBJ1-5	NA	CASSYPRLTGTRQPQHF	TGTGCCAGCAGTTACCCGCGATTGACAGGGACTCGGCAGCCCCAGCATTTT
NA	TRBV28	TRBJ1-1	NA	CASSLYSEAFF	TGTGCCAGCAGTTTATACTCTGAAGCTTTCTTT
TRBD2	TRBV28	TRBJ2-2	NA	CASSLTFGGSGTGELFF	TGTGCCAGCAGTTTAACGTTCGGGGGGTCGGGCACCGGGGAGCTGTTTTTT
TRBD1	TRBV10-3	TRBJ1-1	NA	CATRDRVNTEAFF	TGTGCCACGCGTGACAGGGTAAACACTGAAGCTTTCTTT
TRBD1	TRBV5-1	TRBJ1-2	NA	CASSLAPTGQQTNYGYTF	TGCGCCAGCAGTTTGGCACCTACGGGACAGCAGACTAACTATGGCTACACCTTC
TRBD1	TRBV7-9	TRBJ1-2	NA	CASSPPGQGDGYTF	TGTGCCAGCAGCCCACCGGGACAGGGGGATGGCTACACCTTC
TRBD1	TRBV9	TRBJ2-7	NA	CASSVDRVPYEQYF	TGTGCCAGCAGCGTGGACAGGGTTCCCTACGAGCAGTACTTC
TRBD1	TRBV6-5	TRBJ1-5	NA	CASTTGVTPQHF	TGTGCCAGCACAACAGGGGTTACGCCCCAGCATTTT
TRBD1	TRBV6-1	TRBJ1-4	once	CASSDRGREKLFF	TGTGCCAGCAGTGACAGGGGGCGAGAAAAACTGTTTTTT
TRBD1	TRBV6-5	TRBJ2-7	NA	CASRPGTGGYEQYF	TGTGCCAGCAGACCCGGGACAGGGGGCTACGAGCAGTACTTC
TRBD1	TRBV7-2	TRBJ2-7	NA	CASSLTGVGEQYF	TGTGCCAGCAGTTTGACAGGGGTGGGTGAGCAGTACTTC
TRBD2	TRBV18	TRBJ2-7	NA	CASSPMMGGNEQYF	TGTGCCAGCTCACCAATGATGGGGGGGAACGAGCAGTACTTC
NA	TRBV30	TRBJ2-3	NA	CAWSRGGGTDTQYF	TGTGCCTGGAGTCGGGGCGGGGGCACAGATACGCAGTATTTT
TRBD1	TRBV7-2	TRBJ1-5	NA	CASSFGQGNQPQHF	TGTGCCAGCAGCTTCGGACAGGGTAATCAGCCCCAGCATTTT